These 31 T cell receptor beta chains were sequenced from one sample in a study of beta chain features in type 1 diabetes. Investigators reverse transcribed all isolated RNA, so they sequenced expressed TCRB transcripts. Clones were sequenced by immunoSEQ multiplex PCR, and TCRdb holds only the in-frame ones, with some missing. The top ten hold 0.023% of the sample, which has fewer than 900,000 clones, 15% to 20% seen once. Sequenced: naive CD4+ T cells from blood. Source of these receptors: a woman under 30 in good health.

The V call is TRBV7-3, the J call TRBJ1-2; a weak D match, TRBD1 (5 bases). This CDR3 region has 14 residues. V was clipped by 2 bases and J by 3 bases, with 10 bases between them. Germline V lookup: CDR1 SGHTA, CDR2 FQGTGA. The CDR3 nucleotides read TGTGCCAGCAGCTTATCTTCGACAGACTATGGCTACACCTTC. This gives the protein CASSLSSTDYGYTF.

This clone was counted between two and nine times. The chain combines TRBV7-9 with TRBJ2-5, with TRBD2 as a possible D gene (6 bases). The CDR3 consists of 12 residues. The V end lost 10 bases, the J end lost 5 bases, and 14 bases lay between the germline ends. Germline V gene lookup returns CDR1 SEHNR and CDR2 FQNEAQ (reference sequence). The CDR3 DNA reads TGTGCCACCTCCGGGAGACAGGAGACCCAGTACTTC. Its translation is CATSGRQETQYF.

The sample holds a few counts of this clone. The V gene is TRBV7-9, the J gene TRBJ2-1; the match to TRBD2 covers 7 bases. The CDR3 is made up of 15 amino acids. V was clipped by 4 bases and J by 5 bases; unmatched bases: 8. Per germline, CDR1 SEHNR and CDR2 FQNEAQ (reference sequence). The CDR3 coding sequence is TGTGCCAGCAGCTCACTTCTCGCGGGAGACAATGAGCAGTTCTTC. Translation: CASSSLLAGDNEQFF.

The count of this clone is one. This specimen includes other DNA sequences encoding the same CDR3. V is TRBV18 and J is TRBJ2-7, with TRBD1 matching over 10 bases. The CDR3 covers 14 residues. CDR1 is KGHSH, CDR2 LQKENI, per germline. The J segment lost 4 bases and the V segment lost 0 bases, leaving 0 bases of the junction unmatched. DNA of the CDR3: TGTGCCAGCTCACCACCGGGACAGGGGTACGAGCAGTACTTC. Its protein is CASSPPGQGYEQYF.

The chain links TRBV6-6 to TRBJ1-5, with D perhaps TRBD1 (6 bases). In germline, CDR1 is MNHNY, CDR2 SVGAGI (reference sequence). The CDR3 consists of 15 residues. Trimming removed 6 bases from V and 0 bases from J, with 12 bases in between. CDR3 nucleotides: TGTGCCAGCAGCTGGACAGTGTATAGCAATCAGCCCCAGCATTTT. Translating gives CASSWTVYSNQPQHF.

The V and J genes are TRBV10-3 and TRBJ2-1, with D possibly TRBD2 on 6 matching bases. This CDR3 is 14 amino acids long. V lost 7 bases to trimming and J lost 1 base, with 11 bases between them. Per the germline V gene, CDR1 is ENHRY and CDR2 is SYGVKD. CDR3 sequence (DNA): TGTGCCATCACCCCGGAGGGGTCCTACAATGAGCAGTTCTTC. Residues: CAITPEGSYNEQFF.

The chain uses TRBV14 and TRBJ2-1, with 7 positions matching TRBD2. The CDR3 covers 16 residues. V lost 5 bases and J lost 2; bases outside the gene matches: 9. Germline V gene sequence: CDR1 SGHDN, CDR2 FVKESK. CDR3 sequence: CASSAGLAGAYNEQFF. CDR3 nucleotide sequence: TGTGCCAGCAGCGCAGGCCTGGCGGGAGCCTACAATGAGCAGTTCTTC.

The V call is TRBV28, the J call TRBJ2-7; D may be TRBD1 (6 bases). The CDR3 covers 13 residues. Trimming removed 6 bases at V and 1 base at J, with 10 bases between. Germline CDR1 MDHEN, CDR2 SYDVKM. Here the CDR3 DNA reads TGTGCCAGCAGCCACGACAGGTCCTACGAGCAGTACTTC. Its translation: CASSHDRSYEQYF.

This clone turned up a few times. The J gene is TRBJ2-6, the V gene TRBV9, with no clear D. CDR1 is SGDLS, CDR2 YYNGEE, per germline. With 4 bases removed from V and 3 bases from J, the gap between germline ends came to 17 bases. The CDR3 runs 17 residues. CDR3 DNA: TGTGCCAGCAGCCCCCGTTTTGCGCAAGGTGGGGCCAACGTCCTGACTTTC. It is translated as CASSPRFAQGGANVLTF.

This clone was observed a few times. The chain recombines TRBV27 with TRBJ2-4, with D unresolved. The CDR3 has 14 residues. Per germline, CDR1 MNHEY and CDR2 SMNVEV (reference sequence). V lost 6 bases, J lost 1 base, and 10 bases lay in between. The CDR3 is CASSLATAKNIQYF. In DNA, the CDR3 is TGTGCCAGCAGCCTGGCCACGGCCAAAAACATTCAGTACTTC.

The chain carries TRBV28 and TRBJ2-5; a weak D match, TRBD1 (6 bases). V was cut by 0 bases and J by 1 base, with 18 bases left in between. This CDR3 contains 18 residues. In germline, CDR1 is MDHEN, CDR2 SYDVKM. The CDR3 here is CASSLWRLTGLGQETQYF. Written as DNA, the CDR3 is TGTGCCAGCAGTTTATGGAGACTAACAGGGTTGGGCCAAGAGACCCAGTACTTC.

The J gene is TRBJ2-3, the V gene TRBV28, with D tentatively TRBD2 (6 bases). V lost 2 bases to trimming and J lost 0 bases, with 9 bases between them. CDR3 size: 15 residues. Germline-derived CDR1 and CDR2 are MDHEN and SYDVKM. The CDR3 DNA follows: TGTGCCAGCAGTTTAGGCGGGATCAGCACAGATACGCAGTATTTT. This sequence encodes CASSLGGISTDTQYF.

This clone was seen at least ten times. This chain uses TRBV7-9 with TRBJ2-7; D call uncertain. Germline V gene sequence: CDR1 SEHNR, CDR2 FQNEAQ (reference sequence). V lost 0 bases to trimming and J lost 5 bases, with 2 bases between them. The CDR3 is 11 residues long. The CDR3 region has the DNA TGTGCCAGCAGCTTAGCCGACGAGCAGTACTTC. As protein: CASSLADEQYF. Full variable domain (rest looked up from reference TRBV7-9 and TRBJ2-7): DTGVSQNPRHKITKRGQNVTFRCDPISEHNRLYWYRQTLGQGPEFLTYFQNEAQLEKSRLLSDRFSAERPKGSFSTLEIQRTEQGDSAMYLCASSLADEQYFGPGTRLTVT.

This chain links TRBV7-9 with TRBJ2-3, with D possibly called TRBD1 or TRBD2 (6 bases each). The CDR3 is made up of 18 amino acids. Germline CDR1 SEHNR, CDR2 FQNEAQ (reference sequence). V was trimmed by 1 base and J by 0 bases, leaving 17 bases between them. The CDR3 bases are TGTGCCAGCAGCTTAGTAAGCGTTACAGGGACTAGCACAGATACGCAGTATTTT. Protein: CASSLVSVTGTSTDTQYF.

This clone was seen a few times. The J gene is TRBJ1-1, the V gene TRBV7-9; D remains ambiguous. CDR3 length: 14 amino acids. The germline V gene has CDR1 SEHNR and CDR2 FQNEAQ (reference sequence). The germline V and J ends were trimmed by 3 bases and 2 bases, with 10 bases remaining between them. CDR3 sequence: CASSFGPFNTEAFF. The CDR3 DNA is TGTGCCAGCAGCTTTGGACCCTTTAACACTGAAGCTTTCTTT. Using reference TRBV7-9 and TRBJ1-1 for the parts outside the CDR3, the full variable domain is DTGVSQNPRHKITKRGQNVTFRCDPISEHNRLYWYRQTLGQGPEFLTYFQNEAQLEKSRLLSDRFSAERPKGSFSTLEIQRTEQGDSAMYLCASSFGPFNTEAFFGQGTRLTVV.

The chain has TRBV4-2 and TRBJ2-2, with no clear D. CDR3 length: 17 amino acids. V lost 4 bases, J lost 1 base, and 16 bases lay in between. CDR1 is LGHNA and CDR2 is YNFKEQ in the germline V gene. In DNA form, the CDR3 reads TGTGCCAGCAGCCCGTTGGGTCTCAGTGTGAACACCGGGGAGCTGTTTTTT. Amino acid sequence: CASSPLGLSVNTGELFF.

This clone was found a few times. The rearrangement uses TRBV5-1 and TRBJ2-1; TRBD2 aligns across 9 bases. The CDR3 has 13 amino acids. Germline V gene data show CDR1 as SGHRS and CDR2 as YFSETQ. V was pared by 0 bases and J by 15 bases, with 7 bases of the junction left unmatched. For the CDR3, the DNA is TGCGCCAGCAGCTTGGCCGGGACTAGCTCTTGGTTCTTC. As protein: CASSLAGTSSWFF.

In DNA, the CDR3 is TGTGCCAGCAGCGAAGGGGACAGACATAAAGAGACCCAGTACTTC. It is translated as CASSEGDRHKETQYF. The chain carries TRBV14 and TRBJ2-5; 7 bases are shared with TRBD1. CDR1 is SGHDN, CDR2 FVKESK, per germline. With V trimmed by 5 bases and J by 3 bases, 9 bases remained unmatched. The CDR3 consists of 15 residues.

A few counts support this clone. The chain joins TRBV9 to TRBJ2-2, with 9 bases matching TRBD1. Trimming cost V 4 bases and J 4 bases; bases outside gene matches: 5. The CDR3 runs to 15 residues. CDR1 is SGDLS, CDR2 YYNGEE, per germline. The CDR3 region has the DNA TGTGCCAGCAGCCTTGGGACAGGGTTCACCGGGGAGCTGTTTTTT. As protein: CASSLGTGFTGELFF.

This chain joins TRBV28 and TRBJ1-2; D gene unclear. The ends were cut back, 2 bases at V and 2 bases at J, with 12 bases in the middle. Germline V gene sequence: CDR1 MDHEN, CDR2 SYDVKM. This CDR3 is built from 15 residues. The chain's CDR3 is CASSLHVAGNYGYTF. In DNA form, the CDR3 reads TGTGCCAGCAGTTTACATGTCGCAGGAAACTATGGCTACACCTTC.

V and J are TRBV6-5 and TRBJ1-2, with 8 positions matching TRBD1. Germline assignment: CDR1 MNHEY and CDR2 SVGAGI. This CDR3 has 13 amino acids. With 6 bases clipped from V and 2 bases from J, the junction kept 2 bases outside the gene matches. CDR3 bases: TGTGCCAGCAGACGGACAGGGAACTATGGCTACACCTTC. As protein: CASRRTGNYGYTF.

The chain uses TRBV2 and TRBJ2-7; unclear D gene. The CDR3 is made up of 14 amino acids. The V gene's germline CDR1 is SNHLY and CDR2 FYNNEI. The V and J ends lost 4 bases and 0 bases respectively, with 10 bases between them. In DNA form, the CDR3 reads TGTGCCAGCAGTGGGACCTCGAGCTCCTACGAGCAGTACTTC. Protein sequence: CASSGTSSSYEQYF.

This clone was detected a few times. V and J are TRBV28 and TRBJ2-2, with 8 bases matching TRBD2. The V gene's germline CDR1 is MDHEN and CDR2 SYDVKM. After removal of 7 bases from V and 0 bases from J, the junction contained 4 bases not matched to a gene. The CDR3 is 15 residues long. The CDR3 DNA reads as TGTGCCAGCACTCTAGCGGGCGCGAACACCGGGGAGCTGTTTTTT. This sequence encodes CASTLAGANTGELFF.

The genes are TRBV29-1 and TRBJ2-3; D possibly corresponds to TRBD1 (6 bases). Germline assignment: CDR1 SQVTM and CDR2 ANQGSEA. The CDR3 is made up of 12 amino acids. V lost 5 bases to trimming and J lost 3 bases, with 9 bases between them. Written as DNA, the CDR3 is TGCAGCGTTCTCAGGGGAACAGATACGCAGTATTTT. Amino acid sequence: CSVLRGTDTQYF.

This clone was found a few times. The chain links TRBV9 to TRBJ2-3, with D perhaps TRBD2 (5 bases). Germline-derived CDR1 and CDR2 are SGDLS and YYNGEE. Between the trimmed V and J ends, which lost 6 bases and 0 bases, there was a span of 8 bases. The CDR3 is made up of 13 amino acids. CDR3 DNA sequence: TGTGCCAGCAACGGGATGAGCACAGATACGCAGTATTTT. This sequence encodes CASNGMSTDTQYF.

Of note for this clone: One junction end does not reproduce the germline sequence, and a read error may be involved. The V gene is TRBV18, the J gene TRBJ1-2, with D uncertain. CDR1 is KGHSH, CDR2 LQKENI, per germline. The CDR3 runs 12 residues. The CDR3 DNA reads as TGTGCCAGCTCACTCTCAACCGGGGTAGGAAACTTC. Translated, it gives CASSLSTGVGNF.

The V call is TRBV2, the J call TRBJ1-2; weak D call: TRBD1 (5 bases). CDR3 length: 11 amino acids. CDR1 is SNHLY, CDR2 FYNNEI, per germline. Trimming shortened V by 2 bases and J by 7 bases, and 5 bases separated the two germline ends. CDR3 bases: TGTGCCAGCAGTGAAAGGGGTGGCTACACCTTC. Amino acid sequence: CASSERGGYTF.

This clone was seen more than once but under ten times. The chain uses TRBV7-9 and TRBJ2-4, with D possibly TRBD2 on 5 matching bases. Trimming stripped 5 bases from V and 11 bases from J, with 16 bases between. This CDR3 region has 13 residues. Per germline, CDR1 SEHNR and CDR2 FQNEAQ (reference sequence). CDR3: CASSPASSDFQYF. DNA of the CDR3: TGTGCCAGCAGCCCAGCTAGCTCCGATTTTCAGTACTTC.

V gene TRBV5-4 combines with J gene TRBJ2-2; 7 nucleotides align to TRBD2. The germline gives CDR1 SGHNT, CDR2 YYREEE (reference sequence). V shed 3 bases and J 0 bases; nucleotides not matched to a gene: 8. This CDR3 spans 17 amino acids. This CDR3 reads CASSSTSLAANTGELFF. CDR3 coding DNA: TGTGCCAGCAGCTCCACATCCCTAGCGGCGAACACCGGGGAGCTGTTTTTT.

The J gene is TRBJ2-7, the V gene TRBV7-8, with 10 bases lining up with TRBD1. The CDR3 sequence is 16 residues long. Losses at the gene ends were 1 base for V and 1 base for J; bases not matched to a gene: 4. Germline-derived CDR1 and CDR2 are SGHVS and FQNEAQ. Here the CDR3 reads CASSLEGTGVSYEQYF. CDR3 DNA: TGTGCCAGCAGCTTAGAAGGGACAGGGGTTTCCTACGAGCAGTACTTC.

V is TRBV10-3 and J is TRBJ2-5; no firm D call. The CDR3 spans 12 residues. Germline V lookup: CDR1 ENHRY, CDR2 SYGVKD. Trimming took 10 bases from V and 2 from J, leaving 11 bases between them. Written as DNA, the CDR3 is TGTGCCAGTTCCATGAATCAAGAGACCCAGTACTTC. Translation: CASSMNQETQYF.